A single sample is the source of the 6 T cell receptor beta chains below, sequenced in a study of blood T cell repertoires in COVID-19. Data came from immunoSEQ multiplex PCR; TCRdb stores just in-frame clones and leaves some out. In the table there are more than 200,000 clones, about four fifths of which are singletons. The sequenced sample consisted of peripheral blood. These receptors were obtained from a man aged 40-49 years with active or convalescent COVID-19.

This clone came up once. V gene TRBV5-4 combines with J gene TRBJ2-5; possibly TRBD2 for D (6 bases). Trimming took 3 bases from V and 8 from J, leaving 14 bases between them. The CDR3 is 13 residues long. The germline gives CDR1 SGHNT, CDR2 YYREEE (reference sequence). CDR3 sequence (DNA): TGTGCCAGCAGCTCAGGGACTCCCGGCACCCAGTACTTC. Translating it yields CASSSGTPGTQYF.

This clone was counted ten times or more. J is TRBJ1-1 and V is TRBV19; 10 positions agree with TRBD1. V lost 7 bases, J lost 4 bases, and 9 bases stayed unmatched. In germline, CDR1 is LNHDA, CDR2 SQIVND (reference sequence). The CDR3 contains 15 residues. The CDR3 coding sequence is TGTGCCAGTACCTTAGGGCGGACAGGGGGCACTGAAGCTTTCTTT. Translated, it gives CASTLGRTGGTEAFF.

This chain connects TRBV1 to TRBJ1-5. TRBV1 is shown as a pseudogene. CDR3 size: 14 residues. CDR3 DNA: TGCACCAGCAGCCACGTCAGACTGGGGAGCCCCCAGCATTTT. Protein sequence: CTSSHVRLGSPQHF.

Here the CDR3 reads CASSESPPGTGSAEAFF. The CDR3 DNA reads TGTGCCAGCAGCGAATCGCCCCCCGGGACAGGGAGCGCTGAAGCTTTCTTT. The rearrangement links TRBV11-3 to TRBJ1-1; 9 nucleotides line up with TRBD1. The CDR3 spans 17 residues. CDR1 SGHNT and CDR2 YENEEA come from the germline V gene. The ends lost 5 bases at V and 6 bases at J; junction bases unmatched: 16.

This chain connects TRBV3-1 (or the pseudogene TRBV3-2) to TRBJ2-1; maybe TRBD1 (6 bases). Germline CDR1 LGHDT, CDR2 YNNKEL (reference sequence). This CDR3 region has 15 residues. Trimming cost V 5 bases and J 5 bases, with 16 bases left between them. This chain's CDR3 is CASSLTPGQNNEQFF. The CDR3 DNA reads TGTGCCAGCAGCTTAACGCCGGGACAAAACAATGAGCAGTTCTTC.

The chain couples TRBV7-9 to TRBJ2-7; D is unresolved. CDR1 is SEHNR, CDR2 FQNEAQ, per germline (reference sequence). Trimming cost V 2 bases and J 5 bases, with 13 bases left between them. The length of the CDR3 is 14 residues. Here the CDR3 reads CASSLFGSADEQYF. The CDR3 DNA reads TGTGCCAGCAGCTTATTTGGGTCCGCGGACGAGCAGTACTTC.